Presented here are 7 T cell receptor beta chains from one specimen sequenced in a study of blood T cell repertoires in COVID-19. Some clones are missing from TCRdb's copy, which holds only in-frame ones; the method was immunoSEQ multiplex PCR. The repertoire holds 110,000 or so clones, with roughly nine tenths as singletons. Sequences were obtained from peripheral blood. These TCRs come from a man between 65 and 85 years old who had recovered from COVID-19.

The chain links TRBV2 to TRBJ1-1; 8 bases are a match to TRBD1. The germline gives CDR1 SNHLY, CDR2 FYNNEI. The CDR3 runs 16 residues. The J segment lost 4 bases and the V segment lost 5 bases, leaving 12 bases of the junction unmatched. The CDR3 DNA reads TGTGCCAGCAGTCTCTGGGCAGGGGGCGTCCCCACTGAAGCTTTCTTT. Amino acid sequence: CASSLWAGGVPTEAFF.

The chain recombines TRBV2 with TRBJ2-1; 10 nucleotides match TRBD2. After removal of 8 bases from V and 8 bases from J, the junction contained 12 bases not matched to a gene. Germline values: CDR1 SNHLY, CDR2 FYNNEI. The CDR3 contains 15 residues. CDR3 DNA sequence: TGTGCCAGCCACGCGGGACTAGCGACATCGGATGAGCAGTTCTTC. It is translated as CASHAGLATSDEQFF.

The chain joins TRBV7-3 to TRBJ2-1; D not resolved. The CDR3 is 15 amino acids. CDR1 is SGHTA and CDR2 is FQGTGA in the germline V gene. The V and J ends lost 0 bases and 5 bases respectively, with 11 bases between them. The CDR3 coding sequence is TGTGCCAGCAGCTTAACTAGAGAGGTACACAATGAGCAGTTCTTC. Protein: CASSLTREVHNEQFF.

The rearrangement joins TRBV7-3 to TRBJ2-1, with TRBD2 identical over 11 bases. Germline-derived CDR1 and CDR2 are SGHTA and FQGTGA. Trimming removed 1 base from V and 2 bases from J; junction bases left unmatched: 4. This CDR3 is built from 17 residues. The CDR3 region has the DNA TGTGCCAGCAGCTTAAGGCTAGCGGGAGGTGCCTACAATGAGCAGTTCTTC. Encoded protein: CASSLRLAGGAYNEQFF. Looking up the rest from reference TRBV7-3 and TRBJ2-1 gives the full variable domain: GAGVSQTPSNKVTEKGKYVELRCDPISGHTALYWYRQSLGQGPEFLIYFQGTGAADDSGLPNDRFFAVRPEGSVSTLKIQRTERGDSAVYLCASSLRLAGGAYNEQFFGPGTRLTVL.

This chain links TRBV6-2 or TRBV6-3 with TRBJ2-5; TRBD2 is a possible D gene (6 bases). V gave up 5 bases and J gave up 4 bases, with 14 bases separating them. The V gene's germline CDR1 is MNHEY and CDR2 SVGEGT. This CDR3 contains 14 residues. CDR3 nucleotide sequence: TGTGCCAGCAGTCGCCCTAGCGTGGTAGAGACCCAGTACTTC. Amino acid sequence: CASSRPSVVETQYF.

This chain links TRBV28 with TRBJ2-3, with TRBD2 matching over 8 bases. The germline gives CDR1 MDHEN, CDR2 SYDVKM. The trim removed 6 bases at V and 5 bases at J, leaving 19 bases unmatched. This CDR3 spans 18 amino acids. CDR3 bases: TGTGCCAGCAGGCCCTTCCCCGGGGGGGGAGAACTCGGAGATACGCAGTATTTT. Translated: CASRPFPGGGELGDTQYF.

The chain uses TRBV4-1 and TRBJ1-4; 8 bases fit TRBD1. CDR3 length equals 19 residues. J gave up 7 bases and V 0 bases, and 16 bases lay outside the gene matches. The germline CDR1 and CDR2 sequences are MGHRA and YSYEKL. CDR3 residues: CASSQEVPGQRTGSEKLFF. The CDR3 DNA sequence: TGCGCCAGCAGCCAAGAAGTACCCGGACAGCGGACAGGGAGTGAAAAACTGTTTTTT.